This TCR beta chain was recovered during a study of T cell responses to AZD1222 COVID-19 vaccine. The study's findings and limits: Repertoires were obtained solely post-peak T cell response.

This CDR3 spans 17 amino acids. TCRdb's table, derived via immunoSEQ multiplex PCR, lists solely in-frame clones and lacks some. The sample comprises some 40,000 clones, approximately 85% of which are singletons, and 20% to 30% rests with the top ten. Points on this clone: Antigen unknown.

The chain has TRBV12-2 and TRBJ2-7. TRBV12-2 is a pseudogene segment. Sequenced here: peripheral blood, sampled 28 days after the second dose of the MenACWY control vaccine. The sequence was obtained from an adult who received the MenACWY meningococcal vaccine as a control. CDR3 nucleotides: TGTGCAAGTCGCTTATATGCCTGGCCCGGACGCAGGTACGAGCAGTACTTC. Translated: CASRLYAWPGRRYEQYF.